The clone carrying this T cell receptor (beta chain) showed up many times. Its antigen is unidentified. This record belongs to a study of CD8+CD57+ T cells in acquired aplastic anemia. The study's findings and limits: Researchers reported that CD8+ Simpson's diversity was not significantly different in patients versus controls.

V lost 6 bases and J lost 7; bases outside the gene matches: 4. The CDR3 has 14 residues. Germline-derived CDR1 and CDR2 are MGHRA and YSYEKL. The use of genomic DNA as template underpinned the TCR beta VDJ and CDR3 profiling. MiXCR, applied by TCRdb to the reads, yields one record per CDR3 protein. The table includes some 190,000 distinct CDR3 sequences, under 55% detected once. The chain has TRBV4-1 and TRBJ1-6; 9 positions agree with TRBD1. The receptor's source is a human donor in good health. Sequencing used sorted CD4+, CD8+, or CD8+CD57+ T cells (not recorded which) from PBMCs. Here the CDR3 DNA reads TGCGCCAGCAGTCCTGGACAGGGGAATTCACCCCTCCACTTT. It yields the protein CASSPGQGNSPLHF.